This T cell receptor (beta chain) comes out of a study of OX40 agonist ivuxolimab in advanced cancers. As to this clone: Its antigen remains unknown.

Using immunoSEQ multiplex PCR, the repertoire was profiled, and TCRdb retains in-frame clones only, with some absent. The sample gives 60,000 or so clones, about four fifths of which show up once; around 25% is in the top ten. Drawing of blood for sampling happened at baseline, at cycle 4 day 1, and at cycle 7 day 1. Trimming cost V 2 bases and J 8 bases, with 18 bases left between them. Germline-derived CDR1 and CDR2 are MNHEY and SVGAGI. CDR3 length: 15 amino acids. Points from the study as a whole: Some nonresponders also had low normalized T-cell clonal expansion. Relative to CD4+ cells, CD8+ T cells on average had more expanded clones. CD4+ and CD8+ blood T cells expanded clonally by week 6 at 0.1 to 3.0 mg/kg.

This chain connects TRBV6-5 to TRBJ1-2, with D uncertain. The TCR sequence derives from an adult with an advanced solid tumor such as melanoma, head and neck, liver or kidney cancer. The source material was CD4+ or CD8+ T cells sorted from blood, sampled in a trial of the OX40 agonist ivuxolimab. The chain's CDR3 is CASSYDSRVGVGYTF. The CDR3 region has the DNA TGTGCCAGCAGTTACGATTCGCGGGTTGGCGTCGGCTACACCTTC.